The 9 T cell receptor beta chains below were found in one sample sequenced in a study of immune evolution from preneoplasia to lung adenocarcinoma. Assay used: immunoSEQ multiplex PCR; TCRdb lists only in-frame clones, some missing. The sample shows about 11,000 clones, about 78% of them seen only once. Source material: FFPE minimally invasive lung adenocarcinoma tissue. The origin of the receptors is a person in their sixties or seventies with lung adenocarcinoma.

J is TRBJ2-1 and V is TRBV6-5, with D possibly matching TRBD1 (5 bases). The V end lost 6 bases, the J end lost 0 bases, and 6 bases lay between the germline ends. The CDR3 length is 13 residues. CDR1 is MNHEY, CDR2 SVGAGI, per germline. CDR3 coding DNA: TGTGCCAGCAGAGGGGCCTCCTACAATGAGCAGTTCTTC. It encodes CASRGASYNEQFF.

V usage is TRBV2 and J usage is TRBJ1-5, with TRBD1 identical over 8 bases. Germline V lookup: CDR1 SNHLY, CDR2 FYNNEI. Trimming took 7 bases from V and 2 from J; bases not matched to a gene: 4. This CDR3 region has 14 residues. As DNA, the CDR3 is TGTGCCAGCACCCAGGGACAGGGCAATCAGCCCCAGCATTTT. Translating it yields CASTQGQGNQPQHF.

V usage is TRBV5-1 and J usage is TRBJ2-3, with a weak D call TRBD2 (7 bases). This CDR3 region has 18 residues. Germline lookup yields CDR1 SGHRS and CDR2 YFSETQ. Trimming left V 0 bases short and J 3 bases short, with 20 bases between. The CDR3, as DNA: TGCGCCAGCAGCTTGGGACCTATAGGGGGGGACCGGACAGATACGCAGTATTTT. Translation: CASSLGPIGGDRTDTQYF.

The chain combines TRBV9 with TRBJ1-2, with D possibly TRBD1 on 5 matching bases. Germline V gene data show CDR1 as SGDLS and CDR2 as YYNGEE. There are 12 residues in the CDR3. The ends were cut back, 3 bases at V and 6 bases at J, with 9 bases in the middle. Written as DNA, the CDR3 is TGTGCCAGCAGCGCCAGCAGGGATGGCTACACCTTC. Amino acid sequence: CASSASRDGYTF.

This chain uses TRBV27 with TRBJ1-2, with D unclear. The CDR3 is 13 amino acids. Trimming cost V 2 bases and J 4 bases, with 8 bases left between them. Germline-derived CDR1 and CDR2 are MNHEY and SMNVEV (reference sequence). DNA of the CDR3: TGTGCCAGCAGTTTAGGTGGGCGCTATGGCTACACCTTC. Translated: CASSLGGRYGYTF.

The chain carries TRBV30 and TRBJ1-5; weak D call: TRBD1 (5 bases). CDR3 length: 14 amino acids. V gave up 0 bases and J gave up 6 bases, with 12 bases separating them. Germline-derived CDR1 and CDR2 are GTSNPN and SVGIG (reference sequence). CDR3: CAWSVKGNSQPQHF. The CDR3 DNA reads TGTGCCTGGAGTGTTAAGGGGAATAGTCAGCCCCAGCATTTT.

The rearrangement uses TRBV19 and TRBJ2-5, with no clear D. Germline CDR1 and CDR2: LNHDA and SQIVND (reference sequence). This CDR3 is 15 amino acids long. V lost 6 bases, J lost 7 bases, and 21 bases lay in between. The CDR3 DNA reads as TGTGCCAGTAGCATATCGGATACCTCCGAGGTGACCCAGTACTTC. Translation: CASSISDTSEVTQYF.

The chain combines TRBV30 with TRBJ1-6; D is ambiguous. V lost 3 bases and J 3 bases, leaving 6 bases between the germline ends. Germline V gene data show CDR1 as GTSNPN and CDR2 as SVGIG (reference sequence). The CDR3 extends over 13 amino acids. The CDR3 nucleotides are TGTGCCTGGAGGACAAACTATAATTCACCCCTCCACTTT. The encoded protein is CAWRTNYNSPLHF.

The rearrangement uses TRBV30 and TRBJ1-2; D is unclear. With 3 bases removed from V and 0 bases from J, the gap between germline ends came to 2 bases. This CDR3 spans 11 amino acids. Per germline, CDR1 GTSNPN and CDR2 SVGIG (reference sequence). The CDR3 DNA reads as TGTGCCTGGAGCTCTAACTATGGCTACACCTTC. Encoded protein: CAWSSNYGYTF.